Listed here are 3 T cell receptor beta chains from one sample, sequenced in a study of cytomegalovirus exposure and HLA in healthy donors. Primers: 60 Vbeta forward and 13 Jbeta reverse. Measured with immunoSEQ multiplex PCR; TCRdb has only the in-frame clones, and not every one. This table has fewer than 200,000 clones, about four fifths appearing once. The sample taken for sequencing was PBMCs. All receptors come from a man aged 30-40 years in good health and CMV-seronegative.

This chain uses TRBV30 with TRBJ2-1; D is possibly TRBD2 (5 bases). CDR1 is GTSNPN, CDR2 SVGIG, per germline (reference sequence). The CDR3 totals 14 residues. V was clipped by 1 base and J by 10 bases, with 17 bases between them. The CDR3 reads CAWSGILAQREQFF. The CDR3 DNA reads TGTGCCTGGAGTGGAATCTTAGCGCAACGGGAGCAGTTCTTC.

This chain uses TRBV27 with TRBJ2-2; D is uncertain. Germline lookup yields CDR1 MNHEY and CDR2 SMNVEV (reference sequence). The CDR3 consists of 14 residues. V was pared by 6 bases and J by 4 bases, with 12 bases between. This CDR3 is CASSPYIATGELFF. CDR3 sequence (DNA): TGTGCCAGCAGCCCCTACATAGCCACCGGGGAGCTGTTTTTT.

In its sample, this clone was seen a few times. The chain combines TRBV29-1 with TRBJ1-2, with 9 bases aligning to TRBD1. V was clipped by 6 bases and J by 6 bases; unmatched bases: 14. The germline V gene has CDR1 SQVTM and CDR2 ANQGSEA. The CDR3 sequence is 15 residues long. The CDR3: CSVETPGTGRDGYTF. Written as DNA, the CDR3 is TGCAGCGTAGAGACTCCCGGGACAGGGCGAGATGGCTACACCTTC.